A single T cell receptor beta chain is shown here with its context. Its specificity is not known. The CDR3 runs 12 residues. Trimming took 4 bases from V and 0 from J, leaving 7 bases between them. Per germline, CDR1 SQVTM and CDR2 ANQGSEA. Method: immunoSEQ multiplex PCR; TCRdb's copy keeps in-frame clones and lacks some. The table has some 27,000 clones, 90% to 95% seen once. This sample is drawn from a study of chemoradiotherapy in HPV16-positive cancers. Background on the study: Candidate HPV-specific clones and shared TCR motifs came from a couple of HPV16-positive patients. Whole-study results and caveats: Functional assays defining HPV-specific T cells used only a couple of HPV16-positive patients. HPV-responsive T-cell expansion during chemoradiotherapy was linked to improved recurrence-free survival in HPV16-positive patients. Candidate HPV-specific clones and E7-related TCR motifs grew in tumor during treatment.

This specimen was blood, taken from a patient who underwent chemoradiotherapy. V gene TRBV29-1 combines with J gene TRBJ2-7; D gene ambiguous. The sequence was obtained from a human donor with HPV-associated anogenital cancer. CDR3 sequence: CSVVGSSYEQYF. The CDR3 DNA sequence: TGCAGCGTTGTCGGCAGCTCCTACGAGCAGTACTTC.